This is a list of T cell receptor beta chains from one sample in a study of blood T cell repertoires in COVID-19. The repertoire was sequenced with immunoSEQ multiplex PCR; TCRdb's copy has only in-frame clones and lacks some. The sample records 180,000 or so clones, roughly 76% being singletons. Sequencing was carried out using peripheral blood. These receptors were collected from a woman in her thirties or forties with COVID-19, enrolled during active disease. Both conserved end residues are part of each CDR3. A D gene is named only where the DNA matches it firmly. Part of the rows lack a size; the others show once, few, many or a class for expanded clones.

11,-,TRBJ2-1,-,TRBV20-1,TGCAGTGACTCCCCTTACAATGAGCAGTTCTTC,CSDSPYNEQFF
14,TRBD2,TRBJ2-1,-,TRBV5-1,TGCGCCAGCAGCCCCCGGGACTACTACAATGAGCAGTTCTTC,CASSPRDYYNEQFF
15,-,TRBJ2-3,-,TRBV7-6,TGTGCCAGCAGCTTAGCGTGGGCTCCCACAGATACGCAGTATTTT,CASSLAWAPTDTQYF
16,-,TRBJ2-3,once,TRBV18,TGTGCCAGCTCACCTCCCAGGGTCATGGGCACAGATACGCAGTATTTT,CASSPPRVMGTDTQYF
17,TRBD2,TRBJ2-1,-,TRBV19,TGTGCCAGTAGACCTCCGGGACTAGCGGGTTCCTACAATGAGCAGTTCTTC,CASRPPGLAGSYNEQFF
11,-,TRBJ2-5,once,TRBV5-1,TGCGCCAGCAGCTTGTCGGAGACCCAGTACTTC,CASSLSETQYF
13,TRBD1,TRBJ1-4,-,TRBV19,TGTGCCAGTAGGGGGACAGTAAATGAAAAACTGTTTTTT,CASRGTVNEKLFF
13,-,TRBJ2-1,-,TRBV30,TGTGCCGCCACCCAAGGGGGGGCGGGTGAGCAGTTCTTC,CAATQGGAGEQFF
15,-,TRBJ1-4,-,TRBV2,TGTGCCAGCATTAAGGCCGGACTCAGCAATGAAAAACTGTTTTTT,CASIKAGLSNEKLFF
15,TRBD1,TRBJ2-4,-,TRBV3-1/TRBV3-2,TGTGCCAGCAGCTCTCGGGACAGGCGAAAAAACATTCAGTACTTC,CASSSRDRRKNIQYF
15,TRBD2,TRBJ2-1,-,TRBV10-2,TGCGCCAGCAGCCCTAGCGGGAAGGTCTCCAATGAGCAGTTCTTC,CASSPSGKVSNEQFF
14,TRBD1,TRBJ1-1,-,TRBV6-5,TGTGCCAGCAGTCGAAACAGGGGTAACACTGAAGCTTTCTTT,CASSRNRGNTEAFF
17,-,TRBJ1-6,-,TRBV7-2,TGTGCCAGCAGCTTAGTTGGGGGAGGCTCCTATAATTCACCCCTCCACTTT,CASSLVGGGSYNSPLHF
13,-,TRBJ2-5,-,TRBV3-1/TRBV3-2,TGTGCCAGCCTTACCAGGGGGGAAGAGACCCAGTACTTC,CASLTRGEETQYF
17,-,TRBJ2-1,-,TRBV2,TGTGCCAGCAGTGATGCCGTTGGACTGGCAAAATACAATGAGCAGTTCTTC,CASSDAVGLAKYNEQFF
15,TRBD1,TRBJ2-5,-,TRBV28,TGTGCCAGCAGCCCGCCCGACAGGGGTATAGAGACCCAGTACTTC,CASSPPDRGIETQYF
15,TRBD1,TRBJ2-2,few,TRBV6-5,TGTGCCAGCAGAACCGGGACAGGGTTCACCGGGGAGCTGTTTTTT,CASRTGTGFTGELFF
14,-,TRBJ1-5,-,TRBV30,TGTGCCTGGAGTGGAGGAGGGATCGGTCAGCCCCAGCATTTT,CAWSGGGIGQPQHF
16,-,TRBJ2-5,-,TRBV14,TGTGCCAGCAGCTCAAGTTGGTGGGGGCGCGGTGAGACCCAGTACTTC,CASSSSWWGRGETQYF
14,TRBD1,TRBJ2-5,-,TRBV5-6,TGTGCCAGCAAGACAGGGGGCGCGTCGATGACCCAGTACTTC,CASKTGGASMTQYF
15,-,TRBJ1-3,-,TRBV7-2,TGTGCCAGCAGCTTGGGGGCGGGCTCTGGAAACACCATATATTTT,CASSLGAGSGNTIYF
17,TRBD2,TRBJ2-2,-,TRBV4-1,TGCGCCAGCAGCCAAGATAGGAGCGGGGGGATCACCGGGGAGCTGTTTTTT,CASSQDRSGGITGELFF
14,TRBD1,TRBJ1-4,once,TRBV5-8,TGTGCCAGCAGCTTGGACAGGGGGAATGAAAAACTGTTTTTT,CASSLDRGNEKLFF
14,-,TRBJ1-5,-,TRBV19,TGTGCCAGTAGTATAGACGGGGGTAGCCAGCCCCAGCATTTT,CASSIDGGSQPQHF
16,-,TRBJ2-3,-,TRBV11-2,TGTGCCAGCAGCTTAGTACTCAGGGCCTTTCCAGATACGCAGTATTTT,CASSLVLRAFPDTQYF
12,-,TRBJ2-7,-,TRBV2,TGTGCCAGCAGTTGGGGAGAGGACGAGCAGTACTTC,CASSWGEDEQYF
17,TRBD2,TRBJ2-5,-,TRBV18,TGTGCCAGCTCACCAAAGACTAGCGGGAGGGCGCGGGAGACCCAGTACTTC,CASSPKTSGRARETQYF
15,TRBD1,TRBJ1-2,-,TRBV14,TGTGCCAGCAGCCCGTGGACAGGACTTAACTATGGCTACACCTTC,CASSPWTGLNYGYTF
16,-,TRBJ1-1,-,TRBV4-1,TGCGCCAGCAGCCAGAACAGGGTGGGCTTAGGCACTGAAGCTTTCTTT,CASSQNRVGLGTEAFF
17,TRBD1,TRBJ2-2,-,TRBV7-9,TGTGCCAGCAGCCGGACGGACAGGGGGCTCAACACCGGGGAGCTGTTTTTT,CASSRTDRGLNTGELFF
16,TRBD1,TRBJ1-2,-,TRBV13,TGTGCCAGCAGCCTGCGGGGACCGGGCAGGGGGGATGGCTACACCTTC,CASSLRGPGRGDGYTF
15,-,TRBJ1-5,-,TRBV30,TGTGCCTGGAGCAAAGGGTCAGGGAGGATGCAGCCCCAGCATTTT,CAWSKGSGRMQPQHF
17,-,TRBJ1-2,-,TRBV3-1/TRBV3-2,TGTGCCAGCAGCCAAGATCCGGGACTGGAGATCGGGTATGGCTACACCTTC,CASSQDPGLEIGYGYTF
16,-,TRBJ1-5,-,TRBV4-2,TGTGCCAGCAGCCAGGACCCAGGGAATGGAGATCAGCCCCAGCATTTT,CASSQDPGNGDQPQHF
15,-,TRBJ1-6,-,TRBV3-1/TRBV3-2,TGTGCCAGCAGCCAAGTTGACACAGATAATTCACCCCTCCACTTT,CASSQVDTDNSPLHF
16,TRBD1,TRBJ2-7,-,TRBV6-6,TGTGCCAGCAGGAGACGGACAGGGCAGGGGGCCTACGAGCAGTACTTC,CASRRRTGQGAYEQYF
12,-,TRBJ1-5,-,TRBV15,TGTGCCACCAGCGCGCCTTGGGCGCCCCAGCATTTT,CATSAPWAPQHF
11,-,TRBJ2-1,-,TRBV29-1,TGCAGCGTTGAAGAGTTAGTTGAGCAGTTCTTC,CSVEELVEQFF
11,TRBD1,TRBJ1-1,-,TRBV6-5,TGTGCCAGCTACAGGGGCACTGAAGCTTTCTTT,CASYRGTEAFF
12,-,TRBJ1-1,once,TRBV6-6,TGTGCCAGCAAAGGCGGGAGCACTGAAGCTTTCTTT,CASKGGSTEAFF
11,-,TRBJ2-3,once,TRBV29-1,TGCAGCGACGTCGACAGAGATACGCAGTATTTT,CSDVDRDTQYF
11,-,TRBJ2-5,-,TRBV12-3/TRBV12-4,TGTGCCAGCAGTTTCCAGGGGACCCAGTACTTC,CASSFQGTQYF
15,-,TRBJ1-5,few,TRBV5-5,TGTGCCAGCAGCCTAGACCGAAGACCAAATCAGCCCCAGCATTTT,CASSLDRRPNQPQHF
14,-,TRBJ2-2,-,TRBV6-6,TGTGCCAGCAGTGCACTAGCAGGCACCGGGGAGCTGTTTTTT,CASSALAGTGELFF
14,-,TRBJ1-1,many,TRBV19,TGTGCCAGTAGGAAGGGGGTAGGAAGAGATGAAGCTTTCTTT,CASRKGVGRDEAFF
12,-,TRBJ1-2,-,TRBV3-1/TRBV3-2,TGTGCCAGCAGTCTGACAGATGATGGCTACACCTTC,CASSLTDDGYTF
17,-,TRBJ2-1,-,TRBV14,TGTGCCAGCAGCCGCCCGAATCTGGCTAGCGTTAGCAATGAGCAGTTCTTC,CASSRPNLASVSNEQFF